Listed below are T cell receptor beta chains from one sample, sequenced in a study of cytomegalovirus exposure and HLA in healthy donors. Sequenced by immunoSEQ multiplex PCR; TCRdb stores in-frame clones only, minus some. This table holds roughly 98,000 clones, approximately 84% found once. The sequencing sample was made of PBMCs. The receptors derive from a man aged 18 to 30 in good health and CMV-seropositive. The CDR3 runs from the conserved cysteine through the conserved F or W. A D gene is named only where the DNA matches it firmly. Some rows mark clone size as missing; the rest say once, few, many or name a class of expanded clone.

d_call: .; j_call: TRBJ2-3; clone_size: .; v_call: TRBV7-3; cdr3_aa: CASSPGTFDTDTQYF; cdr3_nt: TGTGCCAGCAGCCCTGGGACTTTCGACACAGATACGCAGTATTTT
d_call: TRBD2; j_call: TRBJ2-3; clone_size: .; v_call: TRBV9; cdr3_aa: CASSTGTSSSTDTQYF; cdr3_nt: TGTGCCAGCAGCACTGGGACTAGCTCTTCCACAGATACGCAGTATTTT
d_call: .; j_call: TRBJ1-2; clone_size: .; v_call: TRBV28; cdr3_aa: CASSSDTGSRWGGCTF; cdr3_nt: TGTGCCAGCAGCTCCGATACAGGGAGTCGATGGGGGGGCTGCACCTTC
d_call: .; j_call: TRBJ1-1; clone_size: .; v_call: TRBV6-1; cdr3_aa: CASSYSTEAFF; cdr3_nt: TGTGCCAGCAGTTACAGTACTGAAGCTTTCTTT
d_call: TRBD1; j_call: TRBJ2-1; clone_size: once; v_call: TRBV11-2; cdr3_aa: CASSRGTGLGEQFF; cdr3_nt: TGTGCCAGCAGCCGAGGGACAGGGCTAGGGGAGCAGTTCTTC
d_call: .; j_call: TRBJ1-4; clone_size: .; v_call: TRBV5-1; cdr3_aa: CASSLRVSGPNEKLFF; cdr3_nt: TGCGCCAGCAGCCTCCGGGTGTCGGGTCCTAATGAAAAACTGTTTTTT
d_call: TRBD2; j_call: TRBJ2-3; clone_size: once; v_call: TRBV6-4; cdr3_aa: CASSQREGADTQYF; cdr3_nt: TGTGCCAGCTCCCAGCGGGAGGGGGCAGATACGCAGTATTTT
d_call: TRBD2; j_call: TRBJ2-7; clone_size: .; v_call: TRBV6-5; cdr3_aa: CASSSSGSFYEQYF; cdr3_nt: TGTGCCAGCAGTAGTAGCGGGAGTTTCTACGAGCAGTACTTC
d_call: .; j_call: TRBJ2-7; clone_size: few; v_call: TRBV7-8; cdr3_aa: CASSTRTATYEQYF; cdr3_nt: TGTGCCAGCAGCACCCGGACAGCTACCTACGAGCAGTACTTC
d_call: .; j_call: TRBJ2-3; clone_size: .; v_call: TRBV9; cdr3_aa: CASRKAGTPTDTQYF; cdr3_nt: TGTGCCAGCAGGAAAGCCGGTACTCCCACAGATACGCAGTATTTT
d_call: TRBD1; j_call: TRBJ1-4; clone_size: .; v_call: TRBV7-8; cdr3_aa: CASSLSRGSREKLFF; cdr3_nt: TGTGCCAGCAGCTTAAGCAGGGGGTCTCGAGAAAAACTGTTTTTT
d_call: .; j_call: TRBJ2-7; clone_size: few; v_call: TRBV6-1; cdr3_aa: CASSERGGYEQYF; cdr3_nt: TGTGCCAGCAGTGAACGAGGGGGCTACGAGCAGTACTTC
d_call: TRBD1; j_call: TRBJ2-1; clone_size: .; v_call: TRBV7-3; cdr3_aa: CASRALGGSLFF; cdr3_nt: TGTGCCAGCAGAGCTCTAGGGGGCTCGCTGTTCTTC
d_call: TRBD1; j_call: TRBJ1-2; clone_size: few; v_call: TRBV7-3; cdr3_aa: CASSLGGTEAFGYTF; cdr3_nt: TGTGCCAGCAGCTTAGGGGGGACAGAAGCTTTTGGCTACACCTTC
d_call: .; j_call: TRBJ1-2; clone_size: .; v_call: TRBV27; cdr3_aa: CASSLTGNNYGYTF; cdr3_nt: TGTGCCAGCAGTTTAACAGGGAATAACTATGGCTACACCTTC
d_call: .; j_call: TRBJ2-7; clone_size: .; v_call: TRBV6-5; cdr3_aa: CASTTSGEQYF; cdr3_nt: TGTGCCAGCACAACCTCGGGGGAGCAGTACTTC
d_call: .; j_call: TRBJ1-3; clone_size: .; v_call: TRBV7-8; cdr3_aa: CASSPWGGSGNTIYF; cdr3_nt: TGTGCCAGCAGCCCCTGGGGAGGGTCTGGAAACACCATATATTTT
d_call: TRBD1; j_call: TRBJ1-6; clone_size: few; v_call: TRBV19; cdr3_aa: CARPYPGTGDNNYNSPLHF; cdr3_nt: TGTGCCAGGCCTTATCCCGGGACAGGGGACAACAACTATAATTCACCCCTCCACTTT
d_call: .; j_call: TRBJ1-2; clone_size: .; v_call: TRBV7-9; cdr3_aa: CASSLTRSYGYTF; cdr3_nt: TGTGCCAGCAGCTTAACACGAAGTTATGGCTACACCTTC
d_call: .; j_call: TRBJ2-1; clone_size: once; v_call: TRBV7-2; cdr3_aa: CASSSTSYEQFF; cdr3_nt: TGTGCCAGCAGCTCCACTAGCTATGAGCAGTTCTTC
d_call: TRBD1; j_call: TRBJ2-1; clone_size: .; v_call: TRBV7-7; cdr3_aa: CASSLPAGGTYNEQFF; cdr3_nt: TGTGCCAGCAGCCTTCCCGCAGGGGGTACCTACAATGAGCAGTTCTTC
d_call: TRBD1; j_call: TRBJ2-2; clone_size: .; v_call: TRBV19; cdr3_aa: CASGNEHRGWAGELFF; cdr3_nt: TGTGCCAGTGGAAATGAACACAGGGGGTGGGCCGGGGAGCTGTTTTTT
d_call: TRBD1; j_call: TRBJ2-5; clone_size: .; v_call: TRBV5-1; cdr3_aa: CASSPEGALQETQYF; cdr3_nt: TGCGCCAGCAGCCCCGAGGGGGCCCTCCAAGAGACCCAGTACTTC
d_call: .; j_call: TRBJ2-7; clone_size: .; v_call: TRBV4-2; cdr3_aa: CASSQPTSGSDYEQYF; cdr3_nt: TGTGCCAGCAGCCAACCCACCAGCGGATCCGACTACGAGCAGTACTTC
d_call: .; j_call: TRBJ2-2; clone_size: .; v_call: TRBV21-1; cdr3_aa: CASSKLVSGQESSITAGELFF; cdr3_nt: TGTGCCAGCAGCAAATTAGTAAGTGGGCAGGAAAGTTCGATAACGGCCGGGGAGCTGTTTTTT
d_call: TRBD2; j_call: TRBJ2-1; clone_size: .; v_call: TRBV10-2; cdr3_aa: CAITTVGEGRYNEQFF; cdr3_nt: TGCGCCATCACAACCGTGGGGGAGGGCCGCTACAATGAGCAGTTCTTC
d_call: .; j_call: TRBJ2-5; clone_size: .; v_call: TRBV7-9; cdr3_aa: CASSFTRGAETQYF; cdr3_nt: TGTGCCAGCAGCTTTACCCGGGGGGCAGAGACCCAGTACTTC
d_call: .; j_call: TRBJ2-5; clone_size: .; v_call: TRBV6-4; cdr3_aa: CASSATGISQETQYF; cdr3_nt: TGTGCCAGCAGCGCCACAGGGATTTCCCAAGAGACCCAGTACTTC
d_call: TRBD1; j_call: TRBJ2-7; clone_size: .; v_call: TRBV6-1; cdr3_aa: CASSEAGQSYEQYF; cdr3_nt: TGTGCCAGCAGTGAAGCGGGACAGAGCTACGAGCAGTACTTC
d_call: .; j_call: TRBJ2-7; clone_size: few; v_call: TRBV4-1; cdr3_aa: CASSQAAGMSYEQYF; cdr3_nt: TGCGCCAGCAGCCAAGCCGCGGGGATGTCCTACGAGCAGTACTTC
d_call: TRBD2; j_call: TRBJ2-1; clone_size: .; v_call: TRBV7-8; cdr3_aa: CASSYLASGSYNEQFF; cdr3_nt: TGTGCCAGCAGCTACCTGGCTAGCGGGAGTTACAATGAGCAGTTCTTC
d_call: .; j_call: TRBJ2-7; clone_size: .; v_call: TRBV11-3; cdr3_aa: CASSKRTINSYEQYF; cdr3_nt: TGTGCCAGCAGCAAGCGGACTATTAACTCCTACGAGCAGTACTTC
d_call: TRBD1; j_call: TRBJ1-1; clone_size: .; v_call: TRBV18; cdr3_aa: CASSPPGQARNTEAFF; cdr3_nt: TGTGCCAGCTCACCCCCGGGACAGGCAAGGAACACTGAAGCTTTCTTT
d_call: .; j_call: TRBJ1-1; clone_size: once; v_call: TRBV6-1; cdr3_aa: CASSEMKTLRAFF; cdr3_nt: TGTGCCAGCAGTGAAATGAAGACCTTGAGGGCTTTCTTT
d_call: TRBD2; j_call: TRBJ2-4; clone_size: .; v_call: TRBV5-4; cdr3_aa: CASSPKGLAAGKNIQYF; cdr3_nt: TGTGCCAGCAGCCCAAAGGGACTAGCGGCGGGCAAAAACATTCAGTACTTC
d_call: TRBD2; j_call: TRBJ2-2; clone_size: .; v_call: TRBV7-2; cdr3_aa: CASSLLLGGDTGELFF; cdr3_nt: TGTGCCAGCAGCTTACTTCTCGGGGGGGACACCGGGGAGCTGTTTTTT
d_call: .; j_call: TRBJ1-1; clone_size: .; v_call: TRBV5-1; cdr3_aa: CASSLGGAMNTEAFF; cdr3_nt: TGCGCCAGCAGCTTGGGGGGAGCGATGAACACTGAAGCTTTCTTT
d_call: TRBD2; j_call: TRBJ2-4; clone_size: .; v_call: TRBV11-2; cdr3_aa: CASSLGLAGASDIQYF; cdr3_nt: TGTGCCAGCAGCTTAGGACTAGCGGGAGCGTCAGACATTCAGTACTTC
d_call: .; j_call: TRBJ2-7; clone_size: .; v_call: TRBV9; cdr3_aa: CASSVSGWGGLNDEQYF; cdr3_nt: TGTGCCAGCAGCGTATCGGGTTGGGGGGGGCTTAACGACGAGCAGTACTTC
d_call: TRBD1; j_call: TRBJ1-6; clone_size: .; v_call: TRBV5-1; cdr3_aa: CASALGQGGNSPLHF; cdr3_nt: TGCGCCAGCGCATTAGGACAGGGAGGAAATTCACCCCTCCACTTT
d_call: .; j_call: TRBJ2-1; clone_size: .; v_call: TRBV6-4; cdr3_aa: CASSDSSTDEQFF; cdr3_nt: TGTGCCAGCAGTGACTCATCTACGGATGAGCAGTTCTTC
d_call: .; j_call: TRBJ2-1; clone_size: .; v_call: TRBV7-2; cdr3_aa: CASSLAADNEQFF; cdr3_nt: TGTGCCAGCAGCTTAGCAGCGGACAATGAGCAGTTCTTC
d_call: TRBD1; j_call: TRBJ1-1; clone_size: .; v_call: TRBV6-1; cdr3_aa: CASSEGLRGTMNTEAFF; cdr3_nt: TGTGCCAGCAGTGAAGGTCTCAGGGGGACAATGAACACTGAAGCTTTCTTT
d_call: TRBD1; j_call: TRBJ2-1; clone_size: .; v_call: TRBV29-1; cdr3_aa: CSVEDAGGEQGAYEQFF; cdr3_nt: TGCAGCGTTGAAGATGCCGGGGGAGAACAGGGGGCTTATGAGCAGTTCTTC
d_call: .; j_call: TRBJ1-1; clone_size: .; v_call: TRBV28; cdr3_aa: CASSLSSPGGVFF; cdr3_nt: TGTGCCAGCAGTTTAAGTTCTCCGGGTGGAGTTTTCTTT
d_call: .; j_call: TRBJ2-1; clone_size: .; v_call: TRBV27; cdr3_aa: CASSARRNNEQFF; cdr3_nt: TGTGCCAGCAGTGCCCGGCGGAACAATGAGCAGTTCTTC
d_call: TRBD2; j_call: TRBJ2-1; clone_size: once; v_call: TRBV4-3; cdr3_aa: CASSLAGGSYNEQFF; cdr3_nt: TGCGCCAGCAGCCTAGCGGGGGGCTCCTACAATGAGCAGTTCTTC
d_call: .; j_call: TRBJ2-3; clone_size: .; v_call: TRBV7-3; cdr3_aa: CASSGGAKADTQYF; cdr3_nt: TGTGCCAGCAGCGGGGGGGCCAAGGCAGATACGCAGTATTTT
d_call: TRBD2; j_call: TRBJ2-3; clone_size: .; v_call: TRBV19; cdr3_aa: CASSSLAGSTDTQYF; cdr3_nt: TGTGCCAGTAGCTCACTAGCGGGGAGCACAGATACGCAGTATTTT
d_call: .; j_call: TRBJ2-1; clone_size: .; v_call: TRBV7-2; cdr3_aa: CASSWSQGMGHNEQFF; cdr3_nt: TGTGCCAGCAGCTGGTCTCAGGGGATGGGGCACAATGAGCAGTTCTTC
d_call: .; j_call: TRBJ1-1; clone_size: .; v_call: TRBV21-1; cdr3_aa: CASSKVSGDTEAFF; cdr3_nt: TGTGCCAGCAGCAAAGTTTCAGGGGACACTGAAGCTTTCTTT
d_call: TRBD1; j_call: TRBJ1-6; clone_size: few; v_call: TRBV7-9; cdr3_aa: CASSPRTGGGSPLHF; cdr3_nt: TGTGCCAGCAGCCCGAGGACAGGGGGTGGCTCACCCCTCCACTTT
d_call: TRBD2; j_call: TRBJ2-1; clone_size: once; v_call: TRBV7-6; cdr3_aa: CASSPTSGRGSFF; cdr3_nt: TGTGCCAGCAGCCCGACTAGCGGGAGGGGGTCGTTCTTC
d_call: .; j_call: TRBJ2-6; clone_size: .; v_call: TRBV5-8; cdr3_aa: CASSLAPSSGANVLTF; cdr3_nt: TGTGCCAGCAGCTTGGCTCCGTCCTCGGGGGCCAACGTCCTGACTTTC
d_call: TRBD2; j_call: TRBJ2-3; clone_size: .; v_call: TRBV28; cdr3_aa: CATCLAGVTDTQYF; cdr3_nt: TGTGCCACCTGTCTAGCGGGAGTCACAGATACGCAGTATTTT
d_call: .; j_call: TRBJ1-2; clone_size: .; v_call: TRBV19; cdr3_aa: CASQGVSYGYTF; cdr3_nt: TGTGCCTCCCAAGGGGTTTCTTATGGCTACACCTTC
d_call: .; j_call: TRBJ2-1; clone_size: .; v_call: TRBV13; cdr3_aa: CASSLVGQGPVRNEQFF; cdr3_nt: TGTGCCAGCAGCTTAGTGGGGCAGGGCCCCGTTCGGAATGAGCAGTTCTTC
d_call: TRBD2; j_call: TRBJ2-7; clone_size: .; v_call: TRBV10-2; cdr3_aa: CASSGVLRLAGRPYEQYF; cdr3_nt: TGCGCCAGCAGTGGTGTTTTACGACTAGCGGGACGACCCTACGAGCAGTACTTC